Listed below are T cell receptor beta chains from one sample, sequenced in a study of response to subunit inactivated influenza vaccine. TCRdb reanalysed the RT-PCR reads using MiXCR and keeps one entry per CDR3 protein. The table shows hundreds of thousands of distinct CDR3 sequences, with about a fifth occurring only once. The source material was PBMCs from blood, sampled roughly 5 days after vaccination. Every receptor here comes from a man between 45 and 60 years old who received an inactivated influenza vaccine. CDR3s include the opening cysteine and the closing phenylalanine or tryptophan. A D gene is named only where the DNA matches it firmly. Clone size is given for some rows only: seen once, a few or many times, or a class if the clone is expanded.

- - TRBJ2-7 TRBV27 TGTGCCAGCAGTTTGGGGGGGCGCACCGTCGAGCAGTACTTC CASSLGGRTVEQYF
- few TRBJ2-5 TRBV29-1 TGCAGCGTTGAAGGGACAGGACAGCGGGCCCAGTACTTC CSVEGTGQRAQYF
TRBD2 - TRBJ2-5 TRBV7-9 TGTGCCAGCAGCAGTAGCGGGAGGTACCAAGAGACCCAGTACTTC CASSSSGRYQETQYF
- - TRBJ2-1 TRBV10-3 TGTGCCATCAAAGGGGGTAGCTCCTACAATGAGCAGTTCTTC CAIKGGSSYNEQFF
- many TRBJ2-1 TRBV7-2 TGTGCCAGCAGCCGAAGCAGGGAGCAGTTCTTC CASSRSREQFF
- - TRBJ2-1 TRBV7-9 TGTGCCAGCAGCTTAGGGCTAGGGGCCTACAATGAGCAGTTCTTC CASSLGLGAYNEQFF
TRBD2 few TRBJ2-3 TRBV4-1 TGCGCCAGCAGCCAATACCCCGGGACTAGTGCAGATACGCAGTATTTT CASSQYPGTSADTQYF
- - TRBJ2-3 TRBV7-2 TGTGCCAGCAGAGCTCAGACATATTTAGATACGCAGTATTTT CASRAQTYLDTQYF
TRBD1 many TRBJ1-1 TRBV5-1 TGCGCCAGCAGCTTGTGGGACAGCGGCACTGAAGCTTTCTTT CASSLWDSGTEAFF
- few TRBJ1-2 TRBV29-1 TGCAGCGCCCCTTTAGAGGGGGTTGGCTACACCTTC CSAPLEGVGYTF
- - TRBJ2-4 TRBV6-1 TGTGCCAGCAGTGAATTCCTAGCCAAAAACATTCAGTACTTC CASSEFLAKNIQYF
- - TRBJ2-7 TRBV27 TGTGCCAGCAGCCCCCCCCCAAACACCGGCGGGGAGCAGTACTTC CASSPPPNTGGEQYF
TRBD1 - TRBJ1-1 TRBV7-9 TGTGCCAGCAGCTACAAACAGGGGCGAAACACTGAAGCTTTCTTT CASSYKQGRNTEAFF
TRBD2 - TRBJ2-3 TRBV7-9 TGTGCCAGCAGCCAAGGCGGAGCGGGAGGGATGGATACGCAGTATTTT CASSQGGAGGMDTQYF
TRBD1 few TRBJ2-7 TRBV7-2 TGTGCCAGCAGCTCTTGGGACAGGGGGGAATACGAGCAGTACTTC CASSSWDRGEYEQYF
- few TRBJ2-7 TRBV27 TGTGCCAGCAGTAGGGGACGGGAGTTTTCATACGAGCAGTACTTC CASSRGREFSYEQYF
TRBD2 - TRBJ2-1 TRBV11-3 TGTGCCAGCAGCTTTACGACTAGCGGTGTCTCCTACAATGAGCAGTTCTTC CASSFTTSGVSYNEQFF
TRBD1 - TRBJ1-4 TRBV5-1 TGCGCCAGCAGCTCGGGACAGGGGTCTGAAAAACTGTTTTTT CASSSGQGSEKLFF
- few TRBJ2-4 TRBV20-1 TGCAGTGCTGAAGTTTCAAGGGGCCTAAGGAACATTCAGTACTTC CSAEVSRGLRNIQYF
- many TRBJ2-7 TRBV6-2/TRBV6-3 TGTGCCAGCAGTCCCTCCGACGAAGAGCAGTACTTC CASSPSDEEQYF
TRBD1 few TRBJ2-1 TRBV7-2 TGTGCCAGCAGCTTACGACCAAGGGGGCGAAACAATGAGCAGTTCTTC CASSLRPRGRNNEQFF
- - TRBJ2-5 TRBV12-3/TRBV12-4 TGTGCCAGCAAAGGGCCCGGAGAGACCCAGTACTTC CASKGPGETQYF
- - TRBJ2-7 TRBV3-1 TGTGCCAGCAGCCAAGTTAGCGGCGTGCAGTACTTC CASSQVSGVQYF
- few TRBJ2-3 TRBV27 TGTGCCAGCAGTTTATGGAAGGGAGGTCGGGGGAACACAGATACGCAGTATTTT CASSLWKGGRGNTDTQYF